The 30 T cell receptor beta chains listed next were all sequenced from one sample in a study of T cells in Graves' hyperthyroidism and ophthalmopathy. TCR beta CDR3 regions were amplified from RNA transcripts. The HTBI set primed first-round TCR CDR3 RT-PCR. TCRdb recomputed calls from the multiplex PCR reads with MiXCR, one row per CDR3 protein. The profile covers 130,000 to 150,000 distinct CDR3 sequences, with about 20% appearing a single time and about 67% taken by the ten largest. The sample consisted of blood. Every receptor here comes from a woman in her 50s with Graves' hyperthyroidism that later progressed to Graves' ophthalmopathy.

This clonotype occurred many times. The chain recombines TRBV20-1 with TRBJ2-1, with 7 nucleotides matching TRBD2. The germline V gene encodes CDR1 DFQATT and CDR2 SNEGSKA (reference sequence). The CDR3 is made up of 15 amino acids. Trimming cost V 1 base and J 7 bases; bases outside gene matches: 10. Here the CDR3 DNA reads TGCAGTGCTAGAGCAGGCGGGAGCCCTACGAATGAGCAGTTCTTC. It yields the protein CSARAGGSPTNEQFF.

This clonotype was seen many times. The CDR3 protein is CASSPPGGETEAFF. The CDR3 DNA reads as TGTGCCAGCAGCCCCCCCGGAGGAGAGACTGAAGCTTTCTTT. The chain is built from TRBV11-2 and TRBJ1-1, with D unclear. Germline CDR1 SGHAT, CDR2 FQNNGV. V was shortened by 5 bases and J by 5 bases, with 15 bases between the two germline ends. CDR3 size: 14 residues.

Only a few counts were recorded for this clonotype. CDR3 loop: CATAEVGYNEQFF. The CDR3 DNA sequence: TGTGCCACGGCGGAAGTAGGCTACAATGAGCAGTTCTTC. The chain carries TRBV7-8 and TRBJ2-1; D is undetermined. The V gene's germline CDR1 is SGHVS and CDR2 FQNEAQ. Trimming took 10 bases from V and 3 from J, leaving 13 bases between them. This CDR3 is built from 13 residues.

This clonotype was counted ten times or more. CDR3 sequence (DNA): TGTGCCTGGGGCAGGGGTTGGAATGAGCAGTTCTTC. This translates into CAWGRGWNEQFF. The chain links TRBV30 to TRBJ2-1; D possibly corresponds to TRBD1 (6 bases). Trimming took off 5 bases at V and 7 bases at J, with 12 bases between the two ends. CDR3 length equals 12 residues. Germline V gene data show CDR1 as GTSNPN and CDR2 as SVGIG (reference sequence).

There are many counts of this clonotype. The CDR3 sequence: CASRLQGNNQPQHF. CDR3 nucleotides: TGTGCCAGCAGATTACAGGGGAACAATCAGCCCCAGCATTTT. The chain couples TRBV28 to TRBJ1-5, with 7 bases lining up with TRBD1. The CDR3 totals 14 residues. Unmatched junction bases numbered 5, after V lost 6 bases and J lost 3 bases. Germline V gene lookup returns CDR1 MDHEN and CDR2 SYDVKM.

The table lists this clonotype with many counts. The V gene is TRBV7-3, the J gene TRBJ2-6; 8 bases are shared with TRBD1. Germline lookup yields CDR1 SGHTA and CDR2 FQGTGA. With V trimmed by 6 bases and J by 2 bases, 6 bases remained unmatched. The CDR3 length is 16 residues. The CDR3 nucleotides are TGTGCCAGCAGGGAATTGGACAGGGCTGGGGCCAACGTCCTGACTTTC. Protein product: CASRELDRAGANVLTF.

In this sample, this clonotype turned up a few times. This chain joins TRBV6-1 and TRBJ2-1; 13 bases are a match to TRBD2. V was pared by 5 bases and J by 12 bases, with 7 bases of the junction left unmatched. This CDR3 spans 14 amino acids. Germline CDR1 is MNHNS and CDR2 is SASEGT. The CDR3 reads CASSPQGLAGAQFF. The CDR3 bases are TGTGCCAGCAGTCCTCAAGGACTAGCGGGAGCGCAGTTCTTC.

Many counts were recorded for this clonotype. This chain uses TRBV27 with TRBJ2-7; 8 nucleotides align to TRBD2. The CDR3 extends over 12 amino acids. The V gene's germline CDR1 is MNHEY and CDR2 SMNVEV (reference sequence). With V trimmed by 2 bases and J by 7 bases, 1 base remained unmatched. The CDR3 reads CASSLPGGEQYF. The DNA of the CDR3 is TGTGCCAGCAGTTTACCGGGGGGGGAGCAGTACTTC.

As for this clonotype: With a much larger clone just one base away, this may be a read error. The genes are TRBV18 and TRBJ2-5, with TRBD1 matching over 8 bases. Germline assignment: CDR1 KGHSH and CDR2 LQKENI. The CDR3 covers 14 residues. CDR3 coding DNA: TGTGCCAACTCACCGCGGACAGGGAGGGAGACCCAGTACTTC. Protein product: CANSPRTGRETQYF.

This sequence joins TRBV19 and TRBJ2-2; 7 bases fit TRBD2. CDR1 and CDR2 (germline): LNHDA, SQIVND (reference sequence). V gave up 7 bases and J gave up 6 bases; unmatched junction bases: 11. The CDR3 runs 15 residues. The DNA for the CDR3 is TGTGCCAGTAAGGGCGGGAGAAGTGGCGCCGGGGAGCTGTTTTTT. It encodes CASKGGRSGAGELFF.

There are many counts of this clonotype. The chain joins TRBV6-1 to TRBJ1-1; 9 nucleotides match TRBD1. J lost 5 bases, V lost 4 bases, and 8 bases had no gene match. The germline V gene encodes CDR1 MNHNS and CDR2 SASEGT. CDR3 length: 15 amino acids. CDR3 nucleotides: TGTGCCAGCAGTGCGACAGGGGGGTCTGGGACTGAAGCTTTCTTT. Its translation is CASSATGGSGTEAFF.

This clonotype showed up just a few times. The chain links TRBV6-1 to TRBJ1-6, with D uncertain. This CDR3 has 15 amino acids. The V end was cut by 6 bases, the J end by 0 bases, with 9 bases between. Germline assignment: CDR1 MNHNS and CDR2 SASEGT. The CDR3 DNA sequence: TGTGCCAGCAGGCCAAGTAGCTCCTATAATTCACCCCTCCACTTT. Protein product: CASRPSSSYNSPLHF.

This clonotype turned up a few times. A read error may produce the germline difference seen at one junction end. This chain links TRBV5-1 with TRBJ1-2, with unresolved D. The length of the CDR3 is 14 residues. CDR1 and CDR2 (germline): SGHRS, YFSETQ. CDR3 residues: CASRPTGNPYGYTF. The CDR3 nucleotides read TGTGCCAGCAGACCTACCGGGAACCCCTATGGCTACACCTTC. The full variable domain, rest sourced from reference TRBV5-1 and TRBJ1-2, is KAGVTQTPRYLIKTRGQQVTLSCSPISGHRSVSWYQQTPGQGLQFLFEYFSETQRNKGNFPGRFSGRQFSNSRSEMNVSTLELGDSALYLCASRPTGNPYGYTFGSGTRLTVV.

A remark on this clonotype: With a much larger clone just one base away, this may be a read error. The V call is TRBV7-9, the J call TRBJ1-1; the D is unclear. The V gene lost 7 bases and the J gene lost 0 bases, with 21 bases spanning the gap. This CDR3 is 17 amino acids long. CDR1 and CDR2 (germline): SEHNR, FQNEAQ (reference sequence). CDR3 sequence (DNA): TGTGCCAGCACCTTTAGCAGAAGGGCCGGAATGAACACTGAAGCTTTCTTT. Its protein product is CASTFSRRAGMNTEAFF. The full variable domain, its missing parts supplied by reference TRBV7-9 and TRBJ1-1, is DTGVSQNPRHKITKRGQNVTFRCDPISEHNRLYWYRQTLGQGPEFLTYFQNEAQLEKSRLLSDRFSAERPKGSFSTLEIQRTEQGDSAMYLCASTFSRRAGMNTEAFFGQGTRLTVV.

This clonotype was picked up many times. The V gene is TRBV6-1, the J gene TRBJ1-1; D is possibly TRBD1 (6 bases). V gave up 5 bases and J gave up 3 bases, with 13 bases separating them. Germline values: CDR1 MNHNS, CDR2 SASEGT. This CDR3 contains 14 residues. For the CDR3, the DNA is TGTGCCAGCAGTTCCCCCGGGGGGCACACTGAAGCTTTCTTT. Translating it yields CASSSPGGHTEAFF.

This chain uses TRBV10-2 with TRBJ2-5; TRBD1 aligns across 9 bases. Germline V CDR1 and CDR2: WSHSY, SAAADI. This CDR3 contains 14 residues. Trimming took 6 bases from V and 4 from J; bases not matched to a gene: 6. CDR3 loop: CASRMGQGGETQYF. The CDR3 DNA reads as TGCGCCAGCAGGATGGGACAGGGAGGAGAGACCCAGTACTTC.

The chain has TRBV28 and TRBJ2-6; TRBD2 agrees at 7 bases. The germline V gene has CDR1 MDHEN and CDR2 SYDVKM. This CDR3 has 16 residues. V was clipped by 3 bases and J by 2 bases; unmatched bases: 4. In nucleotides, the CDR3 is TGTGCCAGCAGTTTGTGGGGGGGGACTGGGGCCAACGTCCTGACTTTC. Translating it yields CASSLWGGTGANVLTF.

As concerns this clonotype: A much larger clone is a single base away; this may be a read error. The chain employs TRBV30 and TRBJ2-1; D remains ambiguous. Germline values: CDR1 GTSNPN, CDR2 SVGIG (reference sequence). V gave up 2 bases and J gave up 5 bases, with 10 bases separating them. CDR3 length equals 13 residues. DNA for the CDR3: TGTGCCTGGAGTTGGGCAGGAAACAATGAGCAGTTCTTC. Protein sequence: CAWSWAGNNEQFF. The complete variable domain, with remaining parts taken from reference TRBV30 and TRBJ2-1, reads SQTIHQWPATLVQPVGSPLSLECTVEGTSNPNLYWYRQAAGRGLQLLFYSVGIGQISSEVPQNLSASRPQDRQFILSSKKLLLSDSGFYLCAWSWAGNNEQFFGPGTRLTVL.

This clonotype was detected many times. This sequence joins TRBV12-3 or TRBV12-4 and TRBJ1-1, with D possibly being TRBD1 (5 bases). The CDR3 runs to 13 residues. V was clipped by 7 bases and J by 6 bases, with 15 bases between them. The CDR3 bases are TGTGCCAGCAACCAGGACATCTTGTCTGAAGCTTTCTTT. Translated, it gives CASNQDILSEAFF.

The table lists this clonotype with many counts. The genes are TRBV2 and TRBJ2-6, with no clear D. V was cut by 0 bases and J by 0 bases, with 9 bases left in between. This CDR3 has 17 residues. CDR1 is SNHLY, CDR2 FYNNEI, per germline. For the CDR3, the DNA is TGTGCCAGCAGTGAAGCGGGAAGGTCCTCTGGGGCCAACGTCCTGACTTTC. The encoded protein is CASSEAGRSSGANVLTF. Filled out from reference TRBV2 and TRBJ2-6, the complete variable domain reads EPEVTQTPSHQVTQMGQEVILRCVPISNHLYFYWYRQILGQKVEFLVSFYNNEISEKSEIFDDQFSVERPDGSNFTLKIRSTKLEDSAMYFCASSEAGRSSGANVLTFGAGSRLTVL.

This clonotype was counted ten times or more. The J gene is TRBJ1-4, the V gene TRBV12-3 or TRBV12-4; D perhaps matches TRBD1 (5 bases). CDR3 length equals 17 residues. V lost 2 bases and J lost 7, with 20 bases in between. The CDR3 DNA is TGTGCCAGCAGTTTAACAACCGGGACTAGGGGTTTTGAAAAACTGTTTTTT. Amino acid sequence: CASSLTTGTRGFEKLFF.

This clonotype has ten or more counts. The rearrangement links TRBV7-9 to TRBJ2-7, with D possibly being TRBD2 (7 bases). The germline CDR1 and CDR2 sequences are SEHNR and FQNEAQ (reference sequence). The germline V and J ends were trimmed by 3 bases and 2 bases, with 20 bases remaining between them. This CDR3 region has 17 residues. CDR3 sequence: CASSLGGAVRETYEQYF. Written as DNA, the CDR3 is TGTGCCAGCAGCTTGGGGGGGGCGGTCCGCGAAACCTACGAGCAGTACTTC.

The V call is TRBV9, the J call TRBJ2-1; 9 bases map to TRBD2. V shed 3 bases and J 2 bases; nucleotides not matched to a gene: 6. This CDR3 is built from 16 residues. Germline V gene data show CDR1 as SGDLS and CDR2 as YYNGEE. CDR3 residues: CASSEIAGVPYNEQFF. As DNA, the CDR3 is TGTGCCAGCAGCGAAATAGCGGGAGTACCCTACAATGAGCAGTTCTTC. The full variable domain, with the rest looked up from reference TRBV9 and TRBJ2-1, is DSGVTQTPKHLITATGQRVTLRCSPRSGDLSVYWYQQSLDQGLQFLIQYYNGEERAKGNILERFSAQQFPDLHSELNLSSLELGDSALYFCASSEIAGVPYNEQFFGPGTRLTVL.

This chain connects TRBV7-2 to TRBJ2-7, with D maybe TRBD1 (6 bases). CDR3 size: 15 residues. Between the trimmed V and J ends, which lost 2 bases and 6 bases, there was a span of 17 bases. CDR1 SGHTA and CDR2 FQGNSA come from the germline V gene. CDR3 in amino acids: CASSLLGTSPGEQYF. The CDR3 DNA reads TGTGCCAGCAGCTTACTTGGGACATCCCCCGGCGAGCAGTACTTC.

V usage is TRBV7-6 and J usage is TRBJ2-3; D is ambiguous. Germline CDR1 and CDR2: SGHVS and FNYEAQ. The V gene lost 7 bases and the J gene lost 4 bases, with 6 bases spanning the gap. This CDR3 has 11 residues. The CDR3 spells CASKSSDTQYF. CDR3 sequence (DNA): TGTGCCAGCAAATCCTCAGATACGCAGTATTTT.

This clonotype was seen at least ten times. The chain combines TRBV7-8 with TRBJ1-2; the D is unclear. The V end lost 5 bases, the J end lost 4 bases, and 11 bases lay between the germline ends. The CDR3 covers 13 residues. CDR1 is SGHVS, CDR2 FQNEAQ, per germline. The CDR3 sequence is CASSLDGPYGYTF. The DNA for the CDR3 is TGTGCCAGCAGCCTAGATGGACCCTATGGCTACACCTTC.

This clonotype came up once. The chain carries TRBV6-1 and TRBJ2-3, with 7 bases fitting TRBD2. The V gene end was trimmed by 6 bases and the J gene end by 10 bases; junction bases not matched to a gene: 10. Germline-derived CDR1 and CDR2 are MNHNS and SASEGT. This CDR3 is 13 amino acids long. The CDR3 DNA sequence: TGTGCCAGCAGGCGGGAGAGGGCTGGTGCGCAGTATTTT. The encoded protein is CASRRERAGAQYF.

A note on this clonotype: The conserved closing phenylalanine or tryptophan is absent in this CDR3, likely reflecting a read error. The genes are TRBV7-8 and TRBJ2-2; D is ambiguous. The CDR3 has 12 residues. Trimming took 3 bases from V and 3 from J, leaving 2 bases between them. CDR1 and CDR2 from the germline V gene are SGHVS and FQNEAQ. This chain's CDR3 is CASSLDTGELFS. The CDR3, as DNA: TGTGCCAGCAGCTTGGACACCGGGGAGCTGTTTTCT.

This clonotype was seen only a few times. The rearrangement links TRBV7-8 to TRBJ1-3; 7 nucleotides line up with TRBD1. Trimming at V came to 3 bases and at J to 4 bases, leaving 3 bases not matched to a gene. Germline lookup yields CDR1 SGHVS and CDR2 FQNEAQ. The CDR3 loop spans 14 amino acids. The DNA of the CDR3 is TGTGCCAGCAGCTTGACAGGGTCAGGAAACACCATATATTTT. This sequence encodes CASSLTGSGNTIYF.

This clonotype was observed many times. The CDR3 here is CASSLRGGQETQYF. CDR3 sequence (DNA): TGTGCCAGCAGTTTACGAGGCGGCCAAGAGACCCAGTACTTC. The V and J genes are TRBV12-3 or TRBV12-4 and TRBJ2-5; no clear D gene. V gave up 2 bases and J gave up 1 base, with 8 bases separating them. The CDR3 runs 14 residues.